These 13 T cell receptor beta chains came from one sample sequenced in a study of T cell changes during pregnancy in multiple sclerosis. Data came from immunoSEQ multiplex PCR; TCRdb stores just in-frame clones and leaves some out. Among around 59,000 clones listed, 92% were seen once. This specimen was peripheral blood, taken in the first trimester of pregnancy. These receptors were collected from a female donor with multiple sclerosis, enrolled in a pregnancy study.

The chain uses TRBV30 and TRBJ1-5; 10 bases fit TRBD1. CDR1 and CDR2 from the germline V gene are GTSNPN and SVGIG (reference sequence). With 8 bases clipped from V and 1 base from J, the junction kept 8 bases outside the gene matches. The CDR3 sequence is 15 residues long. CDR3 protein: CAHGQGVVSNQPQHF. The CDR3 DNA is TGTGCCCACGGACAGGGGGTGGTCAGCAATCAGCCCCAGCATTTT.

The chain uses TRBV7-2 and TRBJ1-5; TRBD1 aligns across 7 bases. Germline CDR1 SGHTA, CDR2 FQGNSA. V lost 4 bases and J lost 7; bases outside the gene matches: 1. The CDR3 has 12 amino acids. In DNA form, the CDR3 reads TGTGCCAGCAGCTCACAGGGGCAGCCCCAGCATTTT. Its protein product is CASSSQGQPQHF.

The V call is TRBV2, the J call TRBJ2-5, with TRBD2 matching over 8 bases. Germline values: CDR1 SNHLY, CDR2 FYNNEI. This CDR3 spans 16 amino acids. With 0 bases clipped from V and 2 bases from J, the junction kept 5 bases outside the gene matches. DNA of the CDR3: TGTGCCAGCAGTGAAGCAGGGGCGGGGGGACAAGAGACCCAGTACTTC. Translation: CASSEAGAGGQETQYF.

CDR3 in amino acids: CASSLSNNSPLHF. Written as DNA, the CDR3 is TGTGCCAGCAGTTTGAGTAATAATTCACCCCTCCACTTT. This chain connects TRBV6-4 to TRBJ1-6; D is undetermined. The CDR3 spans 13 residues. Trimming stripped 5 bases from V and 5 bases from J, with 7 bases between. Germline CDR1 and CDR2: MRHNA and SNTAGT.

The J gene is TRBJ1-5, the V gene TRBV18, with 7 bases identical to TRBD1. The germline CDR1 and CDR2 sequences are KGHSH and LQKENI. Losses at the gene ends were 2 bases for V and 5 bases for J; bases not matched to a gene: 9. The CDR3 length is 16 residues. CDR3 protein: CASSPAGQSSYQPQHF. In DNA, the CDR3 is TGTGCCAGCTCACCAGCGGGACAGTCTTCCTATCAGCCCCAGCATTTT.

CDR3 protein: CASSATSGGAFEQYF. The CDR3 region has the DNA TGTGCCAGTAGTGCTACTAGCGGGGGGGCCTTCGAGCAGTACTTC. The chain employs TRBV19 and TRBJ2-7; the match to TRBD2 covers 13 bases. Germline V lookup: CDR1 LNHDA, CDR2 SQIVND (reference sequence). The junction had 7 bases not matched to a gene; V was cut back by 5 bases and J by 6 bases. The CDR3 runs 15 residues.

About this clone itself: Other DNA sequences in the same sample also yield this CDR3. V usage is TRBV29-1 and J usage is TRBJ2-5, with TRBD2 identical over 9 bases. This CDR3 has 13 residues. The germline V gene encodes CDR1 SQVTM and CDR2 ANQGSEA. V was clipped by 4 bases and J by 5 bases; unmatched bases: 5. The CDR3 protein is CSVVRGGQETQYF. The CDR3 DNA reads TGCAGCGTTGTGCGGGGGGGCCAGGAGACCCAGTACTTC.

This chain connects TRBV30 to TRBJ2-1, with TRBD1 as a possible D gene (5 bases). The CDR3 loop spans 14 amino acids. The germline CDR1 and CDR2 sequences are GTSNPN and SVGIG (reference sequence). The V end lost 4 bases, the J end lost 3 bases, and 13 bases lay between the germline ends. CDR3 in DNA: TGTGCCTGGAAGAGGCAGGGCGGCTACAATGAGCAGTTCTTC. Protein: CAWKRQGGYNEQFF.

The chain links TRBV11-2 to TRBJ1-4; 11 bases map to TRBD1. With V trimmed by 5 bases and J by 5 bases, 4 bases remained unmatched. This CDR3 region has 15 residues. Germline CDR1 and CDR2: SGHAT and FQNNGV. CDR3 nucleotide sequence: TGTGCCAGCAGCCCGGGACAGGGGGGGAATGAAAAACTGTTTTTT. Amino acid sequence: CASSPGQGGNEKLFF.

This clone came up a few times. The CDR3 protein is CASSVGQISGNTIYF. CDR3 sequence (DNA): TGTGCCAGCAGTGTAGGACAAATCTCTGGAAACACCATATATTTT. This chain connects TRBV2 to TRBJ1-3; D perhaps matches TRBD1 (5 bases). The V gene's germline CDR1 is SNHLY and CDR2 FYNNEI. The CDR3 contains 15 residues. V was clipped by 4 bases and J by 0 bases, with 10 bases between them.

The CDR3 nucleotides are TGTGCCAGCAGTTACAGCGGGGGGGACACCGGGGAGCTGTTTTTT. It encodes CASSYSGGDTGELFF. The chain couples TRBV6-5 to TRBJ2-2; 10 bases map to TRBD2. CDR1 and CDR2 (germline): MNHEY, SVGAGI. Trimming at V came to 2 bases and at J to 3 bases, leaving 0 bases not matched to a gene. There are 15 residues in the CDR3.

CDR3 amino acids: CASSAREGSQETQYF. CDR3 DNA sequence: TGTGCCAGCAGCGCTCGGGAGGGGTCGCAAGAGACCCAGTACTTC. The V and J genes are TRBV9 and TRBJ2-5; 8 bases align to TRBD2. Germline V gives CDR1 SGDLS, CDR2 YYNGEE. Germline trimming cut 3 bases from V and 2 bases from J; bases unmatched to any gene: 6. The CDR3 is made up of 15 amino acids.

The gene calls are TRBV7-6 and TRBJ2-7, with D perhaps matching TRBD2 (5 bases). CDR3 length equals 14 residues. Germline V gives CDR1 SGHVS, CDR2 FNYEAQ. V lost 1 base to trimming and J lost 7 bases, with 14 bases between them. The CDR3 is CASSLEGTGVEQYF. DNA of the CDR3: TGTGCCAGCAGCTTAGAGGGCACCGGGGTGGAGCAGTACTTC.